A single T cell receptor (beta chain) is shown here with its context. Its antigen is not yet known. No qualities accompany the bases; no much larger clone lies one base away. The library was made by the immunoSEQ multiplex PCR assay. The multiplex PCR relied on a mix of 60 forward primers for TCR Vbeta segments and 13 reverse primers for TCR Jbeta segments. The CDR3 region of rearranged TCR beta genes was amplified from genomic DNA by a multiplex PCR assay. On the Illumina HiSeq System, the amplified TCR beta libraries were sequenced as 87-base-pair reads. Per the authors' processing: In a later analysis, approximately 74 million unique TCR beta chains were counted across the approximately 640 repertoires, and roughly 10 million of these chains were shared by at least two donors. A nearest-neighbor algorithm error-corrected the raw reads and collapsed the reads into unique sequences, merging closely related sequences to remove PCR and sequencing errors. Alignment of CDR3 sequences to IMGT reference sequences was used to assign V, D and J gene segments. For a sequence to be retained, a match of at least six nucleotides was required to both a V gene segment and a J gene segment. Rearrangements were classified as productive when the CDR3 lacked stop codons and remained in frame with V and J, and all other rearrangements were classified as non-productive. Following IMGT convention, CDR3 was defined as the stretch from the second conserved V-encoded cysteine to the conserved J-encoded phenylalanine. In an earlier analysis of 587 of the donors, sequences lacking an unambiguous match to a single V gene segment were excluded. In an earlier analysis of around 600 of the donors, V segments were called functional above 56.7% productive rearrangements and were called segregating when the between-donor standard deviation exceeded 5%. A statistical classification framework was developed to diagnose cytomegalovirus status using the catalog of TCR beta chain sequences. V and J gene assignment, in a later analysis, came from comparing TCR nucleotide sequences with IMGT/GENE-DB human TR gene sequences. The TCRdist pipeline was used in a later analysis to assign CDR3 sequences and most-parsimonious VDJ recombination scenarios. A later analysis defined each TCR beta chain by its CDR3 amino acid sequence plus V-gene family, and excluded reads lacking a unique V-gene family. A later analysis removed 592 highly shared, low-generation-probability nucleotide sequences to deal with suspected cross-contamination and a sequencing artifact. A later analysis calculated a clonal expansion index for each public chain from normalized within-repertoire ranks of inferred template counts. In a later analysis, generation probabilities were computed with a VDJ recombination model fitted to out-of-frame rearrangements, and the resulting probabilities were checked against IGoR. A later analysis scored TCR-TCR, TCR-HLA and TCR-CMV co-occurrence with hypergeometric tests, applying a repertoire-size bias correction to TCR pairs. A later analysis estimated false discovery rates by permuting HLA or CMV assignments 20 times. A later analysis grouped co-occurring TCRs with DBSCAN, adding TCRdist sequence similarity when clustering within HLA-allele-positive subsets. Repertoires with fewer than 30,000 or more than 120,000 public chains were left out of co-occurrence clustering, as were four to six repertoires with anomalous nucleotide sharing. TCRdb limited this immuneACCESS table to in-frame rearrangements with V and J called. A share of clones is missing; checked studies link under half to unresolved V genes, and the rest is unexplained. That table supplies the V and J calls and clone size; D and trimming were determined from the DNA. The sample records under 130,000 clones, about 70% of which are singletons. The top ten clones comprise 3% to 3.5% of the sample.

The sample comes from a study of cytomegalovirus exposure and HLA in healthy donors (dated by TCRdb to the late 2010s). About the investigation overall: According to an earlier analysis of 587 of the donors, roughly 180 million T cells yielded approximately 120 million unique TCR beta sequences and more than 250 Gb of sequence data. Donor age, sex, ethnicity and CMV serostatus were compiled alongside the repertoire data. Approximately 330 gigabases of sequencing data and approximately 92 million unique TCR sequences made up an early release that covered several hundred HLA-typed donors. An earlier analysis of fewer than 750 of the donors used high-throughput TCR beta sequencing to judge whether each TCR beta V gene segment behaved as functional or pseudogenic. Four or five DR-DQ haplotypes were treated as single units for association and clustering because of strong linkage in the cohort. Typing coverage differed by locus: A, B, C, DRB1 and DQB1 were typed in roughly 629-630 donors, DQA1 in about 500, DPA1 in around 600, and DPB1 in 450 to 490. Across roughly 420 genotyped donors of the cohort, an average of approximately 200,000 unique TCR beta nucleotide sequences per donor were sequenced, and 15% to 20% of those sequences were non-productive. A later genetic analysis used genome-wide SNP genotypes for 398 of the 666 donors, treating that subset as a discovery cohort. In a later analysis, previously published TCR beta repertoires from 666 donors were re-analyzed and high-resolution HLA genotyping was added so that TCR occurrence patterns could be studied. Rather than using new phenotypic data, the later analysis identified candidate immune exposures from TCR beta sequences and from how often those sequences occurred across donors. To predict cytomegalovirus infection status, the study brought together high-throughput TCR immunosequencing, statistical association of individual TCRs with disease status, and machine learning. Of the 300 to 500 genotyped donors, approximately 80% were placed in the genetic ancestry cluster associated with self-reported Caucasian donors. The study profiled the T cell repertoires of under 700 subjects by immunosequencing and related them to cytomegalovirus serostatus. Every discovery cohort repertoire had been produced on one sequencing platform. Along with the roughly 670-subject first cohort, a separate validation cohort of approximately 110 different subjects was used. The study was designed to test whether signatures of past pathogen exposure could be identified by cataloging public T cell receptors. Both class I and class II loci were covered by HLA typing, at four-digit resolution. General study outcomes and caveats: A total of fewer than 200 TCR beta chains were listed by the study as associated with cytomegalovirus. The sequencing pipeline was judged likely to have produced a cluster of highly shared sequence variants as a technical artifact. While some public TCRs were present in many individuals, most TCR sequences turned up only very rarely across donors. Sequencing depth was assumed to be roughly uniform across donors in the presence/absence analyses, though that assumption may not hold. In this cohort, only TCR beta chains were sequenced, and detectable features were limited by the absence of alpha or paired-chain data. According to a later analysis, TCR association rates differed among HLA loci, with DRB1 alleles showing the most associated TCRs and HLA-C alleles showing the fewest. The classifier was reported to diagnose cytomegalovirus status with high specificity and sensitivity in both the original cohort and the validation cohort. A further reported finding was that TCR beta sequences accurately predicted the HLA-A and HLA-B alleles for most subjects in the first cohort. Because counts were too low, roughly 16 rarely observed V segments, including chromosome 9 orphons, were excluded from the earlier analysis of some 590 of the donors. Three of the identified cytomegalovirus-associated TCR beta chains were confirmed in vitro to be specific for cytomegalovirus antigens. The authors suggested that the approach could potentially be extended to other disease states and immunological phenotypes. For the cohort, immune exposure information was limited to CMV serostatus. According to a later analysis, most CMV-associated TCR beta chains appeared to be HLA-restricted, and the HLA associations seemed to be driven largely by CMV exposure. In a later genetic analysis, fewer N-insertions in productive TCRs were reported among donors in an Asian-associated ancestry cluster than the approximately 710-donor mean. V-gene and J-gene trimming of TCR beta chains was associated with a missense DCLRE1C variant in a later genetic analysis, and the association was replicated in an independent cohort. Compared with equally common non-associated chains, HLA-associated TCR beta chains in a later analysis were more clonally expanded and had lower generation probabilities. At a false discovery rate of 0.05, a later analysis linked around 15,000 TCR beta sequences to specific HLA alleles. Because HLA typing was unavailable for some donors at each locus, only the typed subset was used in association tests. Strong co-occurrence of HLA alleles, especially DR and DQ, made assigning TCR associations to individual alleles difficult. Some IMGT-functional V segments, including TRBV6-2 and TRBV6-3, could not be told apart with the 87-base-pair reads, so those segments were excluded. In an earlier analysis of 500 to 650 of the donors, most TCR beta V segments appeared in productive rearrangements about 87% or about 30% of the time, broadly matching IMGT annotations. According to a later analysis, parvovirus B19, influenza, CMV and Epstein-Barr virus appeared linked to several top co-occurrence clusters. Correlated functional status among segregating V segments might reflect linkage disequilibrium, but an unknown experimental factor could not be ruled out.

The cohort comprised approximately 700 healthy bone marrow donors. Cohort members were all nominally healthy when sampled, although unrecorded immune exposures were likely present. The donor was CMV seronegative and belonged to the group of around 350 seronegative cohort members. A peripheral blood sample was provided by each donor, and peripheral blood mononuclear cells were used for TCR beta sequencing. The Qiagen DNeasy Blood Extraction Kit was used to extract genomic DNA from the blood cell samples. V has 2 bases trimmed and J has 4 bases trimmed; junction bases matching no gene number 1. The germline V gene (reference sequence) specifies SEHNR as CDR1 and FQNEAQ as CDR2. The CDR3, from cysteine to phenylalanine, totals 15 residues. This entry keeps only the CDR3 DNA: 45 bases, framed from base 1.

The source of this sequence is a man younger than 45 in good health and CMV-seronegative. The specimen was PBMCs. The sequence joins TRBV7-9 to TRBJ1-4; a stretch of 10 junction bases matches TRBD1. The CDR3 reads as follows: CASSLRTGGNEKLFF. Here is the DNA: TGTGCCAGCAGCTTAAGGACAGGGGGTAATGAAAAACTGTTTTTT. Beyond the CDR3, the reference TRBV7-9 and TRBJ1-4 genes provide the residues; the full variable domain reads: DTGVSQNPRHKITKRGQNVTFRCDPISEHNRLYWYRQTLGQGPEFLTYFQNEAQLEKSRLLSDRFSAERPKGSFSTLEIQRTEQGDSAMYLCASSLRTGGNEKLFFGSGTQLSVL.